A single sample is the source of the 16 T cell receptor beta chains below, sequenced in a study of chemoradiotherapy in HPV16-positive cancers. Generated by immunoSEQ multiplex PCR, the TCRdb table keeps only in-frame clones and is missing some. The repertoire includes about 12,000 clones, around 81% of them detected once, and 1.1% sits in the top ten. The sample was collected from a patient who underwent chemoradiotherapy. All receptors derive from a human donor with HPV-associated anogenital cancer.

This clone was counted a single time. V usage is TRBV6-6 and J usage is TRBJ1-2, with no clear D. Trimming stripped 5 bases from V and 5 bases from J, with 21 bases between. This CDR3 contains 16 residues. The germline CDR1 and CDR2 sequences are MNHNY and SVGAGI (reference sequence). The DNA for the CDR3 is TGTGCCAGCAGTCCCAATACGGGGTCCAACCTGTATGGCTACACCTTC. Translation gives CASSPNTGSNLYGYTF.

CDR3 sequence: CASSQDIGGNSNQPQHF. The CDR3 DNA reads TGTGCCAGCAGCCAAGATATCGGTGGGAATAGCAATCAGCCCCAGCATTTT. This sequence joins TRBV4-2 and TRBJ1-5; D unclear. V was pared by 0 bases and J by 0 bases, with 12 bases between. This CDR3 spans 17 amino acids. Germline V CDR1 and CDR2: LGHNA, YNFKEQ.

V usage is TRBV11-2 and J usage is TRBJ1-4; 9 positions agree with TRBD1. The V gene's germline CDR1 is SGHAT and CDR2 FQNNGV. The CDR3 sequence is 13 residues long. Unmatched junction bases numbered 2, after V lost 4 bases and J lost 8 bases. This CDR3 reads CASSSDRGEKLFF. In DNA form, the CDR3 reads TGTGCCAGCAGCTCAGACAGGGGGGAAAAACTGTTTTTT.

The chain links TRBV6-1 to TRBJ1-3; D is undetermined. Germline V gene data show CDR1 as MNHNS and CDR2 as SASEGT. V was cut by 0 bases and J by 3 bases, with 12 bases left in between. The CDR3 has 16 residues. The CDR3 here is CASSEARRSVGNTIYF. The CDR3 nucleotides are TGTGCCAGCAGTGAAGCGCGTCGATCCGTTGGAAACACCATATATTTT.

The chain links TRBV6-6 to TRBJ1-5; possibly TRBD1 for D (5 bases). V dropped 0 bases and J dropped 7 bases, with 16 bases sitting between them. There are 16 residues in the CDR3. Germline values: CDR1 MNHNY, CDR2 SVGAGI (reference sequence). The CDR3 reads CASSYSTSIEGQPQHF. As DNA, the CDR3 is TGTGCCAGCAGTTACTCGACGTCAATAGAGGGGCAGCCCCAGCATTTT.

The DNA for the CDR3 is TGTGCCAGCTCACTGGACAGATTGAACACTGAAGCTTTCTTT. Protein product: CASSLDRLNTEAFF. V gene TRBV18 combines with J gene TRBJ1-1, with D possibly being TRBD1 (6 bases). In germline, CDR1 is KGHSH, CDR2 LQKENI. There are 14 residues in the CDR3. V lost 4 bases to trimming and J lost 0 bases, with 9 bases between them.

The chain joins TRBV6-1 to TRBJ2-1; D perhaps matches TRBD1 (5 bases). Germline V gives CDR1 MNHNS, CDR2 SASEGT. The CDR3 consists of 15 residues. V was clipped by 8 bases and J by 3 bases, with 17 bases between them. The CDR3 is CASVAHLQVYNEQFF. CDR3 in DNA: TGTGCCAGCGTCGCCCACCTACAGGTCTACAATGAGCAGTTCTTC.

This sequence joins TRBV4-3 and TRBJ1-1, with D possibly matching TRBD1 (6 bases). The CDR3 spans 17 residues. Between the trimmed V and J ends, which lost 0 bases and 3 bases, there was a span of 17 bases. CDR1 LGHNA and CDR2 YSLEER come from the germline V gene. The CDR3 sequence: CASSQDLIRGHDTEAFF. DNA for the CDR3: TGCGCCAGCAGCCAAGATCTAATCCGGGGGCACGACACTGAAGCTTTCTTT.

The chain is built from TRBV18 and TRBJ2-2; D gene unclear. The V and J ends lost 8 bases and 7 bases respectively, with 11 bases between them. CDR3 length: 12 residues. Per germline, CDR1 KGHSH and CDR2 LQKENI. The CDR3 loop is CASPTLDGELFF. Written as DNA, the CDR3 is TGTGCCAGCCCCACACTGGACGGGGAGCTGTTTTTT.

The V and J genes are TRBV12-5 and TRBJ2-5; D is possibly TRBD2 (6 bases). Germline CDR1 reads LGHNT; CDR2 reads FRNRAP. This CDR3 has 14 residues. Trimming shortened V by 1 base and J by 3 bases, and 9 bases separated the two germline ends. CDR3 residues: CASGLGTIKETQYF. DNA for the CDR3: TGTGCTAGTGGTTTGGGGACTATAAAAGAGACCCAGTACTTC. Filled out from reference TRBV12-5 and TRBJ2-5, the complete variable domain reads DARVTQTPRHKVTEMGQEVTMRCQPILGHNTVFWYRQTMMQGLELLAYFRNRAPLDDSGMPKDRFSAEMPDATLATLKIQPSEPRDSAVYFCASGLGTIKETQYFGPGTRLLVL.

In its sample, this clone was seen a few times. The rearrangement uses TRBV19 and TRBJ1-5; D ambiguous. Germline loops: CDR1 LNHDA, CDR2 SQIVND (reference sequence). The V end lost 6 bases, the J end lost 5 bases, and 11 bases lay between the germline ends. This CDR3 has 13 residues. The CDR3 coding sequence is TGTGCCAGTAGAACCCTGGGCGATCAGCCCCAGCATTTT. Protein sequence: CASRTLGDQPQHF.

This chain uses TRBV5-6 with TRBJ1-5; a possible D gene is TRBD1 (6 bases). Germline-derived CDR1 and CDR2 are SGHDT and YYEEEE. With 4 bases removed from V and 10 bases from J, the gap between germline ends came to 18 bases. This CDR3 region has 14 residues. As DNA, the CDR3 is TGTGCCAGCAGCATCGGGACATGGGACCCTCCCCAGCATTTT. Translation gives CASSIGTWDPPQHF.

The chain employs TRBV5-4 and TRBJ1-6, with D maybe TRBD1 (5 bases). The V and J ends lost 7 bases and 1 base respectively, with 12 bases between them. CDR3 size: 15 residues. Germline values: CDR1 SGHNT, CDR2 YYREEE (reference sequence). The DNA of the CDR3 is TGTGCCAGCGCTATTGGGGGGTCCTATAATTCACCCCTCCACTTT. It codes for CASAIGGSYNSPLHF.

This CDR3 is CASSLEGGTGVEKLFF. CDR3 bases: TGTGCCAGCAGCCTGGAGGGTGGGACAGGGGTCGAAAAACTGTTTTTT. The chain combines TRBV7-8 with TRBJ1-4, with TRBD1 identical over 10 bases. Germline CDR1 SGHVS, CDR2 FQNEAQ. The CDR3 has 16 amino acids. V lost 5 bases, J lost 8 bases, and 11 bases stayed unmatched.

The gene calls are TRBV29-1 and TRBJ2-3; 13 positions agree with TRBD2. CDR3 length: 15 residues. The germline V gene has CDR1 SQVTM and CDR2 ANQGSEA. After removal of 4 bases from V and 2 bases from J, the junction contained 3 bases not matched to a gene. The CDR3 region is CSVAGTSGATDTQYF. The CDR3 nucleotides read TGCAGCGTTGCCGGGACTAGCGGGGCCACAGATACGCAGTATTTT.

This chain joins TRBV6-1 and TRBJ1-6, with 8 bases that match TRBD1. With V trimmed by 1 base and J by 6 bases, 2 bases remained unmatched. This CDR3 has 15 amino acids. Germline loops: CDR1 MNHNS, CDR2 SASEGT. The CDR3 spells CASSEGDRGNSPLHF. CDR3 bases: TGTGCCAGCAGTGAAGGTGACAGGGGTAATTCACCCCTCCACTTT.